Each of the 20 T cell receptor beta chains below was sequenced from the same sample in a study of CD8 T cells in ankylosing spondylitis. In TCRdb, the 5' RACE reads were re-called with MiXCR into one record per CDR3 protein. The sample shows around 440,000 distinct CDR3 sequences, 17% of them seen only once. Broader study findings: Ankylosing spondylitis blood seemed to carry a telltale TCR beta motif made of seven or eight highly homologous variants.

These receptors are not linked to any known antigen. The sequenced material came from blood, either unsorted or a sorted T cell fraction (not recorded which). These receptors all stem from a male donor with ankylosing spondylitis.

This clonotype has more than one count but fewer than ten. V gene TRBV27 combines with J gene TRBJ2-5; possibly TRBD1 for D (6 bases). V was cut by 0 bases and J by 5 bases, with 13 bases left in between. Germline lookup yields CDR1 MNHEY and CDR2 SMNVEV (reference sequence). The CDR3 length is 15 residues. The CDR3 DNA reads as TGTGCCAGCAGTTTATCGACAGGCCCTAGGGAGACCCAGTACTTC. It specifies CASSLSTGPRETQYF.

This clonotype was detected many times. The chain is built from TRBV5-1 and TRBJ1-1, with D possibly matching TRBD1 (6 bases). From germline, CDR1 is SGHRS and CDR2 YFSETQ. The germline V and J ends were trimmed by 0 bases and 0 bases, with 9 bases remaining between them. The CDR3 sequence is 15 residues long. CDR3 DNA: TGCGCCAGCAGCTTGGAGGGACAAATGAACACTGAAGCTTTCTTT. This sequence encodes CASSLEGQMNTEAFF.

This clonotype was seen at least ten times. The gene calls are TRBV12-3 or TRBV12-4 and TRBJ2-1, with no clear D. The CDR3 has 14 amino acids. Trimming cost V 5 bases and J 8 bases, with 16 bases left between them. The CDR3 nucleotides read TGTGCCAGCAGTCATTCTACCCGAGAGGATGAGCAGTTCTTC. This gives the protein CASSHSTREDEQFF.

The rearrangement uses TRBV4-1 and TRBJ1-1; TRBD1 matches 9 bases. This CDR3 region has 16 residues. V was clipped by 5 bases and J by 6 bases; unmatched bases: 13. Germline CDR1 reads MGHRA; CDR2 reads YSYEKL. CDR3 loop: CASSSIKTGGLPEAFF. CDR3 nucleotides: TGCGCCAGCAGCAGCATAAAAACAGGGGGCTTACCTGAAGCTTTCTTT.

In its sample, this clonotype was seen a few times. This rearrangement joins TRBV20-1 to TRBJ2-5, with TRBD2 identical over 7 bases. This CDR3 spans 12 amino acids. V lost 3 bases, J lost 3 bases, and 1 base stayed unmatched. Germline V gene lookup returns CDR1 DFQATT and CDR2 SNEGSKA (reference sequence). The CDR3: CSASAGEETQYF. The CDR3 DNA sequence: TGCAGTGCTAGCGCGGGGGAAGAGACCCAGTACTTC.

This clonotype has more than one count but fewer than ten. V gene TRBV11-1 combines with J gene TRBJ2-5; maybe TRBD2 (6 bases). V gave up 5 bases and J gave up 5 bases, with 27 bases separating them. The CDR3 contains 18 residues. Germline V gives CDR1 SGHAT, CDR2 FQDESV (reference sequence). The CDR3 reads CASSPHGGPLGPGETQYF. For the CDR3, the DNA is TGTGCCAGCAGCCCACACGGGGGACCATTGGGGCCGGGCGAGACCCAGTACTTC. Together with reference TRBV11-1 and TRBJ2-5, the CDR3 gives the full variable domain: EAEVAQSPRYKITEKSQAVAFWCDPISGHATLYWYRQILGQGPELLVQFQDESVVDDSQLPKDRFSAERLKGVDSTLKIQPAELGDSAMYLCASSPHGGPLGPGETQYFGPGTRLLVL.

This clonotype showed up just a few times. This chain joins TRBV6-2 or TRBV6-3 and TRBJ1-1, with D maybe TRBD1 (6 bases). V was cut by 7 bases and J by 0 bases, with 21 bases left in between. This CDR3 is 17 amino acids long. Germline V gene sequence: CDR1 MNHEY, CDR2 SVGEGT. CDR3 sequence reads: CASTLADRRPMNTEAFF. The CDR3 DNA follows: TGTGCCAGCACCCTGGCGGACAGACGACCTATGAACACTGAAGCTTTCTTT.

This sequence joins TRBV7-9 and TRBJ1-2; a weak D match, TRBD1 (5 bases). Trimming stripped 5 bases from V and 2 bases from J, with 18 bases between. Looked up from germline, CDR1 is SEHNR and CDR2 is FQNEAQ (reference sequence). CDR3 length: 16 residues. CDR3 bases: TGTGCCAGCAGCCCGCTTGGCTCGGGACCGAACTATGGCTACACCTTC. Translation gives CASSPLGSGPNYGYTF.

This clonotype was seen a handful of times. The CDR3 nucleotides are TGCAGTGCTAGATGGGGAGGGCAGCCCCAGCATTTT. Protein: CSARWGGQPQHF. The V and J genes are TRBV20-1 and TRBJ1-5; no clear D. The germline V gene encodes CDR1 DFQATT and CDR2 SNEGSKA (reference sequence). Trimming took 2 bases from V and 7 from J, leaving 9 bases between them. The CDR3 has 12 residues.

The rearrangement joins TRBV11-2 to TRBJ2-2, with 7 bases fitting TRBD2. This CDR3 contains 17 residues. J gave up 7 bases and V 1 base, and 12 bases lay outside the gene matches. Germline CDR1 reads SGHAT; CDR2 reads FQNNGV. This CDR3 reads CASSLGRGGSGVGELFF. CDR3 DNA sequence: TGTGCCAGCAGCTTAGGGAGGGGCGGGAGCGGAGTCGGGGAGCTGTTTTTT.

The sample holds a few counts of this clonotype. CDR3 amino acids: CASRGTGTYEQYF. The CDR3 DNA is TGTGCCAGCAGAGGCACAGGAACCTACGAGCAGTACTTC. This rearrangement joins TRBV12-3 or TRBV12-4 to TRBJ2-7, with D possibly being TRBD1 (5 bases). V was cut by 6 bases and J by 2 bases, with 11 bases left in between. The CDR3 sequence is 13 residues long.

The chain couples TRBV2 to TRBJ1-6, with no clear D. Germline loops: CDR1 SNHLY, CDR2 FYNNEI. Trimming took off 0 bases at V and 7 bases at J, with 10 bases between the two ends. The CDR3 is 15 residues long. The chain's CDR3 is CASSEARPSNSPLHF. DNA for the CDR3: TGTGCCAGCAGTGAAGCACGACCGTCGAATTCACCCCTCCACTTT.

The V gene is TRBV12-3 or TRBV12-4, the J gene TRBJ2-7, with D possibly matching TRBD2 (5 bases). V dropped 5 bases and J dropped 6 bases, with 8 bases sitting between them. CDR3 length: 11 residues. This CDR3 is CASSRTSEQYF. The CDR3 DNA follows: TGTGCCAGCAGTCGGACTTCCGAGCAGTACTTC.

The CDR3 region has the DNA TGTGCCAGTAGAACCGCCGGGACGGCGAGTTATGGCTACACCTTC. It translates to CASRTAGTASYGYTF. V is TRBV19 and J is TRBJ1-2, with D tentatively TRBD1 (5 bases). V lost 6 bases, J lost 5 bases, and 19 bases lay in between. Per the germline V gene, CDR1 is LNHDA and CDR2 is SQIVND (reference sequence). This CDR3 spans 15 amino acids.

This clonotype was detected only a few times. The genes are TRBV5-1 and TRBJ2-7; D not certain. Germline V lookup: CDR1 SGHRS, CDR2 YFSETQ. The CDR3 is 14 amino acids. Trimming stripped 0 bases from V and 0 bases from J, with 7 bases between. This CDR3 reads CASSLEVSSYEQYF. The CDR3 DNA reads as TGCGCCAGCAGCTTGGAGGTTAGCTCCTACGAGCAGTACTTC.

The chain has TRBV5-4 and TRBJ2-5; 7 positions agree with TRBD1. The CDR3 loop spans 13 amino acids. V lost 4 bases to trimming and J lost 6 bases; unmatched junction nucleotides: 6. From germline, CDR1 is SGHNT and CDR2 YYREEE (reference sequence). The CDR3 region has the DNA TGTGCCAGCAGCCCGCCGGGACAGCAGACCCAGTACTTC. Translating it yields CASSPPGQQTQYF.

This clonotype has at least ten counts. The CDR3 here is CASSLFGGDNEQFF. The CDR3 DNA is TGTGCCAGCAGCTTATTTGGGGGGGACAATGAGCAGTTCTTC. J is TRBJ2-1 and V is TRBV7-9, with 7 bases matching TRBD2. J was trimmed by 5 bases and V by 2 bases; bases with no gene match: 3. Germline CDR1 is SEHNR and CDR2 is FQNEAQ (reference sequence). This CDR3 contains 14 residues. Full variable domain (outside the CDR3, taken from reference TRBV7-9 and TRBJ2-1): DTGVSQNPRHKITKRGQNVTFRCDPISEHNRLYWYRQTLGQGPEFLTYFQNEAQLEKSRLLSDRFSAERPKGSFSTLEIQRTEQGDSAMYLCASSLFGGDNEQFFGPGTRLTVL.

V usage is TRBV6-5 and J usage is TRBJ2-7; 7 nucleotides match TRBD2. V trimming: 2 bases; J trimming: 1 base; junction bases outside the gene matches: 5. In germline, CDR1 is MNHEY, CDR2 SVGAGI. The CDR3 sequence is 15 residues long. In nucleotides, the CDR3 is TGTGCCAGCAGTTACGGGCGGGGGAGATCCTACGAGCAGTACTTC. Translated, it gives CASSYGRGRSYEQYF.

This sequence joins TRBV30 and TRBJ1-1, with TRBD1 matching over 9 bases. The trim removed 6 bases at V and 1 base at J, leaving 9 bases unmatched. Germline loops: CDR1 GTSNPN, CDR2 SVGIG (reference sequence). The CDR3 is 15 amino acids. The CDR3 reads CACRTPGQGNTEAFF. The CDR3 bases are TGTGCCTGTAGAACACCGGGACAGGGGAACACTGAAGCTTTCTTT.

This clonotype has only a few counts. The CDR3 loop is CASTPTGSGNTIYF. In DNA, the CDR3 is TGTGCCAGCACTCCGACAGGGAGTGGAAACACCATATATTTT. The genes are TRBV28 and TRBJ1-3, with 7 bases lining up with TRBD1. The CDR3 spans 14 residues. The J segment lost 3 bases and the V segment lost 7 bases, leaving 6 bases of the junction unmatched. The V gene's germline CDR1 is MDHEN and CDR2 SYDVKM.